This T cell receptor beta chain was sequenced in a study of CXCR3-negative and CXCR3-positive naive CD8 T cells. Overall study findings and caveats: PBMCs showed partially decreased CXCR3 expression after cryopreservation, and most assays used fresh PBMCs. CXCR3-negative naive cells had less hydrophobic TRB CDR3s than did CXCR3-positive naive cells.

Germline values: CDR1 SEHNR, CDR2 FQNEAQ (reference sequence). The CDR3 is made up of 16 amino acids. The authors prepared UMI-labeled TRB cDNA libraries by 5' RACE. For each CDR3 protein, TCRdb gives one entry from its re-call of the 5' RACE reads, without DNA. Reported are more than 75,000 distinct CDR3 sequences; the ten largest clones contain roughly 0.62%. On this clonotype: The antigen is unknown.

The clonotype originates from a human donor in good health. Some clones in this sample may be carry-over from other donors' samples. This sequence joins TRBV7-9 and TRBJ2-1. The sequenced material came from naive CXCR3+ CD8+ T cells from blood. Subset reported: CD45RO-CCR7+CD27+CD95- naive CD8+ T cells expressing CXCR3 (TNR3+). This CDR3 is CASSGPSGESYNEQFF.